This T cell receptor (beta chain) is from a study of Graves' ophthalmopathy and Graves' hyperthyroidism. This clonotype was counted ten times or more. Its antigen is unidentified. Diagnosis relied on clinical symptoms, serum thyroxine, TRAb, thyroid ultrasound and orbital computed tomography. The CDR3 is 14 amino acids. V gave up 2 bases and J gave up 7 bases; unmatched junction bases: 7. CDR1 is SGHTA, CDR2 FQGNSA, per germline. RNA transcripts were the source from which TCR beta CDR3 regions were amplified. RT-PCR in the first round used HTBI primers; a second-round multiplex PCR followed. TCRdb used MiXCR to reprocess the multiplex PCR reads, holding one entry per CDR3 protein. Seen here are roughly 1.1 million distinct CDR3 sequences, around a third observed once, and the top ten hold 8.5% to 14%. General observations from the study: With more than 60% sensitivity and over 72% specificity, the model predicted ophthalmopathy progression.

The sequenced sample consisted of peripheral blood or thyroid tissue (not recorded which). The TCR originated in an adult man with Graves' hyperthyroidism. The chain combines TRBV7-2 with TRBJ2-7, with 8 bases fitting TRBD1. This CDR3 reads CASSLFDRGGEQYF. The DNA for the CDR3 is TGTGCCAGCAGCTTATTCGACAGGGGCGGAGAGCAGTACTTC.